The sequence of this TCR beta chain was determined in a study of shared clonotypes between healthy human individuals. CDR1 and CDR2 (germline): LNHDA, SQIVND (reference sequence). The length of the CDR3 is 15 residues. Trimming left V 7 bases short and J 0 bases short, with 15 bases between. Using immunoSEQ multiplex PCR, the repertoire was profiled, and TCRdb retains in-frame clones only, with some absent. Here the sample spans about 1.1 million clones, around three quarters being singletons. The rearrangement links TRBV19 to TRBJ1-2; no firm D call. The clonotype originates from a man aged 18 to 30 in good health. Some clones in this sample may be carry-over from other donors' samples. The sequenced sample was memory CD4+ T cells from PBMCs. Subset denoted: CD45RA-negative fraction. The CDR3 loop is CASMNLNRANYGYTF. As DNA, the CDR3 is TGTGCCAGTATGAACTTAAACAGAGCTAACTATGGCTACACCTTC.